Listed here are 11 T cell receptor beta chains from one sample, sequenced in a study of Ad26.COV2.S vaccination and SARS-CoV-2 variants. Clones were sequenced by immunoSEQ multiplex PCR, and TCRdb holds only the in-frame ones, with some missing. This sample has about 680,000 clones, with around 90% found just once. Noted treatment: around 19 received Ad26.COV2.S at low or high dose, single or two shots; 5 received placebo; per-sample allocation not given. All samples were drawn on day 63, counting from the first vaccine or placebo injection. The sample consisted of peripheral blood, taken in a trial of Ad26.COV2.S vaccine versus placebo. The receptors here all came from a person aged 18-65 years who received the Ad26.COV2.S COVID-19 vaccine or a placebo.

This clone appeared a single time. This rearrangement joins TRBV2 to TRBJ1-1; 7 positions agree with TRBD1. The CDR3 spans 16 residues. From germline, CDR1 is SNHLY and CDR2 FYNNEI. V was pared by 0 bases and J by 3 bases, with 7 bases of the junction left unmatched. The CDR3 sequence: CASSEAQFGTDTEAFF. CDR3 sequence (DNA): TGTGCCAGCAGTGAAGCGCAGTTCGGGACAGACACTGAAGCTTTCTTT. The full variable domain, completed using reference TRBV2 and TRBJ1-1, is EPEVTQTPSHQVTQMGQEVILRCVPISNHLYFYWYRQILGQKVEFLVSFYNNEISEKSEIFDDQFSVERPDGSNFTLKIRSTKLEDSAMYFCASSEAQFGTDTEAFFGQGTRLTVV.

The chain recombines TRBV6-6 with TRBJ2-6, with D possibly TRBD1 on 6 matching bases. Per germline, CDR1 MNHNY and CDR2 SVGAGI (reference sequence). V was shortened by 6 bases and J by 4 bases, with 16 bases between the two germline ends. This CDR3 is built from 16 residues. The CDR3 DNA reads TGTGCCAGCAGCTCCGGGACACTGGCGGGGGCCAACGTCCTGACTTTC. Translated, it gives CASSSGTLAGANVLTF.

In its sample, this clone was seen once. The chain is built from TRBV6-2 or TRBV6-3 and TRBJ1-2; D is possibly TRBD1 (5 bases). Looked up from germline, CDR1 is MNHEY and CDR2 is SVGEGT. V was shortened by 6 bases and J by 5 bases, with 16 bases between the two germline ends. This CDR3 comprises 14 residues. CDR3: CASSFTGTDYGYTF. CDR3 in DNA: TGTGCCAGCAGCTTCACCGGGACGGATTATGGCTACACCTTC.

V gene TRBV7-2 combines with J gene TRBJ1-5; D unclear. This CDR3 contains 14 residues. The germline V gene has CDR1 SGHTA and CDR2 FQGNSA. The V end was cut by 1 base, the J end by 6 bases, with 10 bases between. The DNA of the CDR3 is TGTGCCAGCAGCTTAGAATACAGCCTTCAGCCCCAGCATTTT. Translating it yields CASSLEYSLQPQHF. Looking up the rest from reference TRBV7-2 and TRBJ1-5 gives the full variable domain: GAGVSQSPSNKVTEKGKDVELRCDPISGHTALYWYRQSLGQGLEFLIYFQGNSAPDKSGLPSDRFSAERTGGSVSTLTIQRTQQEDSAVYLCASSLEYSLQPQHFGDGTRLSIL.

The chain carries TRBV14 and TRBJ2-1; D possibly corresponds to TRBD1 (6 bases). Between the trimmed V and J ends, which lost 2 bases and 8 bases, there was a span of 16 bases. The germline CDR1 and CDR2 sequences are SGHDN and FVKESK. This CDR3 comprises 15 residues. CDR3 residues: CASSQSGAQGYEQFF. The CDR3 DNA is TGTGCCAGCAGCCAATCAGGGGCGCAGGGGTATGAGCAGTTCTTC. Complete variable domain (other parts from reference TRBV14 and TRBJ2-1): EAGVTQFPSHSVIEKGQTVTLRCDPISGHDNLYWYRRVMGKEIKFLLHFVKESKQDESGMPNNRFLAERTGGTYSTLKVQPAELEDSGVYFCASSQSGAQGYEQFFGPGTRLTVL.

This chain connects TRBV6-5 to TRBJ1-5; tentatively, D is TRBD1 (6 bases). V lost 1 base and J lost 7, with 8 bases in between. Germline assignment: CDR1 MNHEY and CDR2 SVGAGI. The CDR3 runs 13 residues. The CDR3 coding sequence is TGTGCCAGCAGTTACTTAGGGGGGCAGCCCCAGCATTTT. It translates to CASSYLGGQPQHF.

This clone was recorded only once. J is TRBJ2-5 and V is TRBV24-1; no clear D. The length of the CDR3 is 15 residues. The germline gives CDR1 KGHDR, CDR2 SFDVKD. V was pared by 4 bases and J by 5 bases, with 16 bases between. CDR3 protein: CATSEPPGGRETQYF. Written as DNA, the CDR3 is TGTGCCACCAGTGAACCCCCAGGCGGCAGGGAGACCCAGTACTTC.

J is TRBJ2-5 and V is TRBV30; 10 bases align to TRBD1. Germline-derived CDR1 and CDR2 are GTSNPN and SVGIG (reference sequence). This CDR3 comprises 14 residues. The junction had 8 bases not matched to a gene; V was cut back by 3 bases and J by 7 bases. The CDR3 spells CAWSATGGDGTQYF. The DNA of the CDR3 is TGTGCCTGGAGCGCGACAGGGGGCGATGGGACCCAGTACTTC. The full variable domain, its missing parts supplied by reference TRBV30 and TRBJ2-5, is SQTIHQWPATLVQPVGSPLSLECTVEGTSNPNLYWYRQAAGRGLQLLFYSVGIGQISSEVPQNLSASRPQDRQFILSSKKLLLSDSGFYLCAWSATGGDGTQYFGPGTRLLVL.

The gene calls are TRBV6-4 and TRBJ1-1; unclear D gene. CDR1 and CDR2 (germline): MRHNA, SNTAGT. The CDR3 has 13 residues. Trimming pared 5 bases from V and 4 bases from J, leaving 11 bases between. The CDR3 protein is CASSKAPRTEAFF. Written as DNA, the CDR3 is TGTGCCAGCAGTAAAGCTCCTCGCACTGAAGCTTTCTTT.

The chain couples TRBV5-6 to TRBJ2-3; maybe TRBD2 (6 bases). The germline gives CDR1 SGHDT, CDR2 YYEEEE. The V and J ends lost 4 bases and 6 bases respectively, with 18 bases between them. The CDR3 extends over 15 amino acids. CDR3 bases: TGTGCCAGCAGCCCCTGGGGCGGAGGGCGGGATACGCAGTATTTT. This codes for CASSPWGGGRDTQYF. Combining the CDR3 with reference TRBV5-6 and TRBJ2-3 gives the whole variable domain DAGVTQSPTHLIKTRGQQVTLRCSPKSGHDTVSWYQQALGQGPQFIFQYYEEEERQRGNFPDRFSGHQFPNYSSELNVNALLLGDSALYLCASSPWGGGRDTQYFGPGTRLTVL.

Of note for this clone: The sample holds other DNA sequences that translate to the same CDR3. This chain joins TRBV9 and TRBJ1-6; D is uncertain. The ends were cut back, 2 bases at V and 7 bases at J, with 7 bases in the middle. Germline loops: CDR1 SGDLS, CDR2 YYNGEE. The CDR3 has 13 residues. CDR3 bases: TGTGCCAGCAGCGTCCAGACGAATTCACCCCTCCACTTT. Translated, it gives CASSVQTNSPLHF.